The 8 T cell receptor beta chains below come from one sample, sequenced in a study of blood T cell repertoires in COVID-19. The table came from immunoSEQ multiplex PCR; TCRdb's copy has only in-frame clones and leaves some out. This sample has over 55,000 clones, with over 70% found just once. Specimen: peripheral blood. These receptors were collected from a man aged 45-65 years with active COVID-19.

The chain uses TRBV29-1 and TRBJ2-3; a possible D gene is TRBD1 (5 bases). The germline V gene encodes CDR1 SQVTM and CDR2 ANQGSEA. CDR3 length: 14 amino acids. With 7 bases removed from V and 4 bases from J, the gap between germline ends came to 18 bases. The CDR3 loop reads CSAPENWGPDTQYF. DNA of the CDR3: TGCAGCGCCCCGGAAAATTGGGGCCCAGATACGCAGTATTTT.

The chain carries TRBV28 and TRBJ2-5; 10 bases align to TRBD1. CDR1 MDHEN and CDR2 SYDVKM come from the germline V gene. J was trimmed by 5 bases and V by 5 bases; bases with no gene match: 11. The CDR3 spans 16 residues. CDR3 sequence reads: CASSPAGTGALETQYF. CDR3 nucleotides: TGTGCCAGCAGTCCCGCCGGGACAGGGGCGTTGGAGACCCAGTACTTC. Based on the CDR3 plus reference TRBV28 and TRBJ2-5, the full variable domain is DVKVTQSSRYLVKRTGEKVFLECVQDMDHENMFWYRQDPGLGLRLIYFSYDVKMKEKGDIPEGYSVSREKKERFSLILESASTNQTSMYLCASSPAGTGALETQYFGPGTRLLVL.

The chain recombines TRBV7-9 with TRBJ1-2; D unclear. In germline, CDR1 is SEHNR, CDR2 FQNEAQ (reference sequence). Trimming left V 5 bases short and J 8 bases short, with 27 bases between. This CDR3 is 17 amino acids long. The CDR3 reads CASSPVPVGTSSGGYTF. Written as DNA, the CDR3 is TGTGCCAGCAGCCCAGTTCCTGTGGGCACGTCCAGTGGGGGCTACACCTTC.

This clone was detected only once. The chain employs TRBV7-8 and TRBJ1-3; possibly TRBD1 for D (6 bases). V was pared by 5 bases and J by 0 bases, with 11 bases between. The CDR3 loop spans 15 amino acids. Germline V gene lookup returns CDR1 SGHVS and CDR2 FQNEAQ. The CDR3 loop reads CASSPTGYSGNTIYF. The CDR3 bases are TGTGCCAGCAGCCCTACAGGGTACTCTGGAAACACCATATATTTT.

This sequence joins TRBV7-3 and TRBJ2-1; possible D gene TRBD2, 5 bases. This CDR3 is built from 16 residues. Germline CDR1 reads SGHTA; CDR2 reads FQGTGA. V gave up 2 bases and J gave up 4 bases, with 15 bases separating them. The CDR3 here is CASSLGSQSGYNEQFF. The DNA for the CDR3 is TGTGCCAGCAGCTTAGGGAGCCAGAGCGGTTACAATGAGCAGTTCTTC.

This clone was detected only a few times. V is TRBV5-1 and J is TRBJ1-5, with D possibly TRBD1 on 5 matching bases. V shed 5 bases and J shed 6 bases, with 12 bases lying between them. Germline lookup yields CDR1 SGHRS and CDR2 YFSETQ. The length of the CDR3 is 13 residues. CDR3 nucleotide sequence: TGCGCCAGCAGTTTAGGGGCAAGTCAGCCCCAGCATTTT. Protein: CASSLGASQPQHF. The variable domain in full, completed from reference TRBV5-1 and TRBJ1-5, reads KAGVTQTPRYLIKTRGQQVTLSCSPISGHRSVSWYQQTPGQGLQFLFEYFSETQRNKGNFPGRFSGRQFSNSRSEMNVSTLELGDSALYLCASSLGASQPQHFGDGTRLSIL.

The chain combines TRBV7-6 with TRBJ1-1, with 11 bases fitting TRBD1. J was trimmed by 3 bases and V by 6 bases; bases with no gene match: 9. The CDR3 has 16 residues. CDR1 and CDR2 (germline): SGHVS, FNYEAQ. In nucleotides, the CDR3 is TGTGCCAGCAGTTTAATCCCGGGACAGGGGGACACTGAAGCTTTCTTT. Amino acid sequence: CASSLIPGQGDTEAFF.

CDR3 nucleotides: TGTGCCAATCGGGGACAGGGAACTGAAGCTTTCTTT. Translated: CANRGQGTEAFF. V usage is TRBV28 and J usage is TRBJ1-1, with 9 bases that match TRBD1. V was pared by 10 bases and J by 5 bases, with 5 bases of the junction left unmatched. CDR1 MDHEN and CDR2 SYDVKM come from the germline V gene. The CDR3 has 12 amino acids.